The 21 T cell receptor beta chains reported below all come from one sample, sequenced in a study of blood T cell repertoires in COVID-19. The assay was immunoSEQ multiplex PCR, and TCRdb's table has in-frame clones only and misses some. The sample lists some 56,000 clones; 81% were seen once. Input material: peripheral blood. The source of these receptors is a woman aged 80 or over with active or convalescent COVID-19.

This chain connects TRBV5-1 to TRBJ2-3; D remains unclear. V lost 0 bases and J 1 base, leaving 9 bases between the germline ends. CDR1 and CDR2 from the germline V gene are SGHRS and YFSETQ. This CDR3 has 15 residues. The CDR3 reads CASSLGSMGTDTQYF. CDR3 nucleotides: TGCGCCAGCAGCTTGGGGTCTATGGGCACAGATACGCAGTATTTT.

This sequence joins TRBV10-3 and TRBJ1-5, with D maybe TRBD1 (5 bases). Germline assignment: CDR1 ENHRY and CDR2 SYGVKD. The V and J ends lost 11 bases and 0 bases respectively, with 17 bases between them. The CDR3 runs to 15 residues. CDR3 sequence: CAAGPEAFSNQPQHF. CDR3 bases: TGTGCCGCGGGACCGGAGGCATTTAGCAATCAGCCCCAGCATTTT.

The gene calls are TRBV11-1 and TRBJ2-1, with 7 bases aligning to TRBD1. CDR3 length: 16 residues. The V segment lost 5 bases and the J segment 4 bases; nucleotides outside the gene matches: 11. Germline V gene data show CDR1 as SGHAT and CDR2 as FQDESV (reference sequence). CDR3 sequence (DNA): TGTGCCAGCAGCACCCGAGCAGGGGGTGCATACAATGAGCAGTTCTTC. As protein: CASSTRAGGAYNEQFF.

This clone came up once. The rearrangement links TRBV7-9 to TRBJ1-1; D perhaps matches TRBD1 (6 bases). Germline CDR1 reads SEHNR; CDR2 reads FQNEAQ (reference sequence). CDR3 length equals 16 residues. Deletions cut 0 bases from V and 10 bases from J, with 21 bases between. CDR3 sequence reads: CASSLALTAGGALAFF. CDR3 DNA sequence: TGTGCCAGCAGCTTAGCGTTAACGGCGGGGGGCGCTTTAGCTTTCTTT. Full variable domain (rest looked up from reference TRBV7-9 and TRBJ1-1): DTGVSQNPRHKITKRGQNVTFRCDPISEHNRLYWYRQTLGQGPEFLTYFQNEAQLEKSRLLSDRFSAERPKGSFSTLEIQRTEQGDSAMYLCASSLALTAGGALAFFGQGTRLTVV.

The genes are TRBV28 and TRBJ1-5; no reliable D call. V lost 6 bases and J 8 bases, leaving 26 bases between the germline ends. This CDR3 has 17 amino acids. Germline values: CDR1 MDHEN, CDR2 SYDVKM. CDR3 sequence reads: CASSLWVRTGSGKPQHF. The DNA of the CDR3 is TGTGCCAGCAGCCTCTGGGTTCGGACGGGGTCGGGGAAGCCCCAGCATTTT.

The chain combines TRBV19 with TRBJ1-4; 10 bases are a match to TRBD1. Germline-derived CDR1 and CDR2 are LNHDA and SQIVND (reference sequence). CDR3 length: 14 amino acids. V shed 7 bases and J 8 bases; nucleotides not matched to a gene: 7. The CDR3 DNA reads TGTGCCAGTACCCTGGACAGGGGGGCCGAAAAACTGTTTTTT. It is translated as CASTLDRGAEKLFF.

The chain is built from TRBV15 and TRBJ1-5, with TRBD1 matching 8 bases. V shed 5 bases, J shed 2 bases, and the junction held 2 bases outside the gene matches. This CDR3 contains 14 residues. Germline loops: CDR1 LNHNV, CDR2 YYDKDF (reference sequence). The CDR3, as DNA: TGTGCCACCAGCGCAGGGGGCGGCAATCAGCCCCAGCATTTT. Its translation is CATSAGGGNQPQHF. Using reference TRBV15 and TRBJ1-5 for the parts outside the CDR3, the full variable domain is DAMVIQNPRYQVTQFGKPVTLSCSQTLNHNVMYWYQQKSSQAPKLLFHYYDKDFNNEADTPDNFQSRRPNTSFCFLDIRSPGLGDTAMYLCATSAGGGNQPQHFGDGTRLSIL.

The chain recombines TRBV19 with TRBJ2-1, with D perhaps TRBD1 (6 bases). CDR1 is LNHDA and CDR2 is SQIVND in the germline V gene (reference sequence). Between the trimmed V and J ends, which lost 4 bases and 6 bases, there was a span of 10 bases. This CDR3 contains 13 residues. CDR3 in DNA: TGTGCCAGTAGTACCCCAGGGGCCAATGAGCAGTTCTTC. Its translation is CASSTPGANEQFF.

V usage is TRBV24-1 and J usage is TRBJ2-3, with a weak D call TRBD1 (6 bases). CDR1 is KGHDR and CDR2 is SFDVKD in the germline V gene. CDR3 length: 13 amino acids. The V and J ends lost 8 bases and 1 base respectively, with 9 bases between them. The CDR3: CATNEGGTDTQYF. The CDR3 DNA sequence: TGTGCCACCAACGAGGGGGGCACAGATACGCAGTATTTT.

The chain is built from TRBV7-2 and TRBJ1-3, with a weak D call TRBD1 (5 bases). CDR3 length: 15 amino acids. The germline gives CDR1 SGHTA, CDR2 FQGNSA. V lost 5 bases and J lost 0, with 11 bases in between. As DNA, the CDR3 is TGTGCCAGCAGCCCCTGGGGCAACTCTGGAAACACCATATATTTT. Translated, it gives CASSPWGNSGNTIYF.

The rearrangement uses TRBV27 and TRBJ1-1, with TRBD1 matching 9 bases. The CDR3 has 16 amino acids. The junction had 8 bases not matched to a gene; V was cut back by 5 bases and J by 1 base. The germline V gene has CDR1 MNHEY and CDR2 SMNVEV (reference sequence). The CDR3 DNA is TGTGCCAGCAGTCCCTTAGGGGACAGGGAGAACACTGAAGCTTTCTTT. This encodes CASSPLGDRENTEAFF.

The J gene is TRBJ1-4, the V gene TRBV5-1; 7 bases match TRBD1. This CDR3 region has 15 residues. Germline CDR1 reads SGHRS; CDR2 reads YFSETQ. V lost 2 bases and J lost 0; bases outside the gene matches: 1. CDR3 protein: CASSFGQATNEKLFF. DNA for the CDR3: TGCGCCAGCAGCTTCGGACAGGCAACTAATGAAAAACTGTTTTTT.

The chain couples TRBV4-1 to TRBJ2-3, with 15 bases fitting TRBD2. This CDR3 spans 22 amino acids. V was clipped by 0 bases and J by 4 bases; unmatched bases: 17. Germline V gives CDR1 MGHRA, CDR2 YSYEKL. CDR3 protein: CASSQDQRTSGGARRHADTQYF. In nucleotides, the CDR3 is TGCGCCAGCAGCCAAGATCAAAGGACTAGCGGGGGGGCGAGGAGGCACGCAGATACGCAGTATTTT.

The rearrangement links TRBV21-1 to TRBJ2-1; the table's TRBD1 call for D was not verified on the DNA. TRBV21-1 is classified as a pseudogene. There are 15 residues in the CDR3. The CDR3 bases are TGTGCCAGCAGCAAACAGGCCAACACCTACAATGAGCAGTTCTTC. It yields the protein CASSKQANTYNEQFF.

This clone has only a few counts. This chain connects TRBV7-8 to TRBJ1-5, with 8 bases identical to TRBD1. The V gene's germline CDR1 is SGHVS and CDR2 FQNEAQ. The CDR3 runs 15 residues. V shed 5 bases, J shed 7 bases, and the junction held 10 bases outside the gene matches. The CDR3 DNA is TGTGCCAGCAGCGGAACCGGGACAGGCGGACAGCCCCAGCATTTT. Encoded protein: CASSGTGTGGQPQHF.

This chain connects TRBV29-1 to TRBJ1-5; 8 nucleotides match TRBD1. V shed 6 bases, J shed 0 bases, and the junction held 4 bases outside the gene matches. Germline CDR1 SQVTM, CDR2 ANQGSEA. The length of the CDR3 is 14 residues. CDR3 coding DNA: TGCAGCGTGGGGACAGGAGTTAGCAATCAGCCCCAGCATTTT. Translated, it gives CSVGTGVSNQPQHF. Combining the CDR3 with reference TRBV29-1 and TRBJ1-5 gives the whole variable domain SAVISQKPSRDICQRGTSLTIQCQVDSQVTMMFWYRQQPGQSLTLIATANQGSEATYESGFVIDKFPISRPNLTFSTLTVSNMSPEDSSIYLCSVGTGVSNQPQHFGDGTRLSIL.

V is TRBV4-1 and J is TRBJ2-7; D is uncertain. Per germline, CDR1 MGHRA and CDR2 YSYEKL. Trimming left V 1 base short and J 3 bases short, with 16 bases between. This CDR3 region has 16 residues. The CDR3 loop is CASSQALGVSVYEQYF. CDR3 DNA sequence: TGCGCCAGCAGCCAAGCCTTGGGCGTTAGTGTCTACGAGCAGTACTTC.

Only one count was recorded for this clone. CDR3 sequence: CASSLEGQQAFF. The CDR3 DNA follows: TGTGCCAGCAGCTTGGAGGGACAACAAGCTTTCTTT. The gene calls are TRBV5-4 and TRBJ1-1; a possible D gene is TRBD1 (6 bases). CDR1 is SGHNT and CDR2 is YYREEE in the germline V gene (reference sequence). This CDR3 spans 12 amino acids. The ends were cut back, 0 bases at V and 9 bases at J, with 9 bases in the middle.

The genes are TRBV24-1 and TRBJ2-2, with TRBD1 identical over 11 bases. Looked up from germline, CDR1 is KGHDR and CDR2 is SFDVKD. V trimming: 3 bases; J trimming: 4 bases; junction bases outside the gene matches: 12. CDR3 size: 19 residues. The CDR3 region has the DNA TGTGCCACCAGTGATGCGGCCGGGACAGGGGGAATGGGCACCGGGGAGCTGTTTTTT. It yields the protein CATSDAAGTGGMGTGELFF.

This chain connects TRBV3-1 (or the pseudogene TRBV3-2) to TRBJ1-2; possibly TRBD1 for D (6 bases). Germline V lookup: CDR1 LGHDT, CDR2 YNNKEL (reference sequence). The germline V and J ends were trimmed by 3 bases and 2 bases, with 13 bases remaining between them. CDR3 length equals 15 residues. The CDR3 DNA is TGTGCCAGCAGCCAGGGGGGCGGGGGAAACTATGGCTACACCTTC. Translating it yields CASSQGGGGNYGYTF.

The CDR3 is CASSLGVSPNEQFF. The DNA of the CDR3 is TGTGCCAGCAGCTTAGGAGTCTCCCCCAATGAGCAGTTCTTC. The gene calls are TRBV7-2 and TRBJ2-1; no clear D. Germline V gene data show CDR1 as SGHTA and CDR2 as FQGNSA. CDR3 length: 14 amino acids. V was clipped by 1 base and J by 6 bases, with 10 bases between them.